The rows below give T cell receptor beta chains drawn from one sample of a study of beta chain features in type 1 diabetes. Sequencing used immunoSEQ multiplex PCR; TCRdb keeps in-frame clones, though not all of them. Counted here are roughly 400,000 clones, over 9% occurring once; the ten biggest clones make up roughly 0.54%. The source material was central memory CD4+ T cells from blood. The receptors here all came from a man aged 25-45 years with type 1 diabetes. Each CDR3 is given with its conserved first and last residue. Only part of the rows carry a size: once, few, many, or a class if the clone is expanded.

TRBV9	few	TRBJ2-2	CASSVQGPGELFF
TRBV18	few	TRBJ2-7	CASSRPGGKYEQYF
TRBV6-5	.	TRBJ2-3	CASSYGTSGNPQYF
TRBV19	few	TRBJ2-7	CASSWTGHYEQYF
TRBV27	few	TRBJ1-1	CASRRFGKEGTEAFF
TRBV28	few	TRBJ2-7	CASQGSGYEQYF
TRBV27	.	TRBJ2-7	CASSLMSGSSYEQYF
TRBV11-2	.	TRBJ2-1	CASSLRGLAGEEQFF
TRBV25-1	.	TRBJ2-2	CASSNTGGSGELFF
TRBV5-4	few	TRBJ1-3	CASSLGGGTGTGNTIYF
TRBV11-1	.	TRBJ2-1	CASSLGQGASYNEQFF
TRBV10-3	many	TRBJ1-2	CAIGQEDYGYTF
TRBV5-8	few	TRBJ1-5	CASSDPGFNQPQHF